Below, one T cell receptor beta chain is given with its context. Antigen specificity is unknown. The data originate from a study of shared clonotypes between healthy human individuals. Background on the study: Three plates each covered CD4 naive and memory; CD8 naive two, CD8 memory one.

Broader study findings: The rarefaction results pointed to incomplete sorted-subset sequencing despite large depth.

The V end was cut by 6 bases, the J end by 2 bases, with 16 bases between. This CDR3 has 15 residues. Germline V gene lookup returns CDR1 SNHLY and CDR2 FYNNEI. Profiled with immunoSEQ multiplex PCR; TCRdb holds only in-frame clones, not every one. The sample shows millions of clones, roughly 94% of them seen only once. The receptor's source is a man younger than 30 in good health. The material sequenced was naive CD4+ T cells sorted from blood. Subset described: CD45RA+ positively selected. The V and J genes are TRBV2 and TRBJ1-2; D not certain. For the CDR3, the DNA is TGTGCCAGCAGCCCGATAGATTTGGGGAACTATGGCTACACCTTC. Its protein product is CASSPIDLGNYGYTF.